This T cell receptor beta chain was profiled in a study of regulatory T cells in long-lasting Graves disease. The CDR3 is 17 amino acids. Germline V CDR1 and CDR2: SEHNR, FQNEAQ (reference sequence). Study-wide findings and caveats: TRBV28, TRBJ1-2 and TRBJ2-5 were favored in persistent disease. Persistent patients shared more public clonotypes (approximately 2,700) than newly diagnosed patients (966).

Construction of the TCR beta libraries employed iRepertoire HTBI primers in conjunction with Arm-PCR of CDR3 regions. TCRdb analysed the multiplex PCR reads with MiXCR anew, one entry per CDR3 protein. The sample has fewer than 650,000 distinct CDR3 sequences, 16% seen once. As for time point: newly diagnosed GD, antithyroid drugs for less than 3 months. Making the TCR library involved RNA that had been extracted from PBMCs. In its sample, this clonotype was seen a few times. Its target is unknown. A read error may account for a junction end that differs from germline. The data were also submitted as part of a second study, on T cells in Graves' hyperthyroidism and ophthalmopathy. This second study says: Exclusions: uncontrolled infection, other autoimmune disease, pregnancy, lactation. Most clonotypes that expanded in the thyroid above 0.001 also showed up in blood.

Sequencing used peripheral blood mononuclear cells (PBMCs), obtained at new diagnosis, from a patient treated with antithyroid drugs. The rearrangement uses TRBV7-9 and TRBJ2-7; maybe TRBD1 (6 bases). The source is a woman in her 30s with Graves disease. CDR3 coding DNA: TGTGCCAGCAGCTCGCCCAAAGGACAGCTTAACTCCTGCGAGCAGTACTTC. It codes for CASSSPKGQLNSCEQYF.